This record looks at one TCR beta chain sequence and its context. The data derive from a study of shared clonotypes between healthy human individuals. CD8 cells classed as naive were CD45RO-negative and positively selected for CCR7, excluding terminally differentiated effector memory CD45RA+ cells. Sequencing used immunoSEQ multiplex PCR; TCRdb keeps in-frame clones, though not all of them. The sample includes approximately 720,000 clones, about 90% of them seen just once. V lost 0 bases and J lost 3, with 7 bases in between. Germline V gives CDR1 SGHRS, CDR2 YFSETQ. CDR3 length equals 13 residues. The specimen sequenced was naive CD8+ T cells sorted from blood. The source is a man in his thirties or forties in good health. V and J are TRBV5-1 and TRBJ2-7; no clear D gene. CDR3 loop: CASSLEVNYEQYF. CDR3 in DNA: TGCGCCAGCAGCTTGGAAGTGAACTACGAGCAGTACTTC.